These T cell receptor beta chains were read from a single sample in a study of post-analysis software for immune sequencing data. TCRdb fed the PCR reads into MiXCR, producing one record per CDR3 protein. The data hold about 200,000 distinct CDR3 sequences, with around 30% observed a single time. The material sequenced was blood. These receptors were collected from a girl aged 2-17 years with multiple sclerosis. The CDR3 runs from the conserved cysteine through the conserved F or W. D genes are given only for firm matches. Clone size, where shown, is once, few, many, or a class for clones that have expanded.

J,size,D,V,DNA,CDR3
TRBJ2-7,many,.,TRBV9,TGTGCCAGCAGCGTAGAGGCTAGTTTCTACGAGCAGTACTTC,CASSVEASFYEQYF
TRBJ2-3,.,.,TRBV7-3,TGTGCCAGCAGCTCCTCTAGCACAGATACGCAGTATTTT,CASSSSSTDTQYF
TRBJ2-3,many,.,TRBV20-1,TGCAGTGCTAGAGATCAAGGAAAAGGGGGTTATGGAGATACGCAGTATTTT,CSARDQGKGGYGDTQYF
TRBJ2-4,many,TRBD2,TRBV20-1,TGCAGTGCTAGAGCAGTCCGAGTCGGACTAGCGGGAGGTATCATTCAGTACTTC,CSARAVRVGLAGGIIQYF
TRBJ2-7,.,.,TRBV28,TGTGCCAGCAGATCAGGGGTCCACGAGCAGTACTTC,CASRSGVHEQYF
TRBJ2-5,many,.,TRBV28,TGTGCCAGCAGTTTATGGGCCAGCCAAGAGACCCAGTACTTC,CASSLWASQETQYF
TRBJ1-2,.,TRBD1,TRBV5-1,TGCGCCAGCAGCTACGGGACAGGGTTGGCCGGCTACACCTTC,CASSYGTGLAGYTF
TRBJ2-3,many,.,TRBV27,TGTGCCAGCAGTTTACGGCGGTCGTTCACAGATACGCAGTATTTT,CASSLRRSFTDTQYF
TRBJ1-2,few,.,TRBV4-1,TGCGCCAGCAGCCAAGAGGCGGCAGGAGGCTATGGCTACACCTTC,CASSQEAAGGYGYTF
TRBJ2-3,.,.,TRBV5-1,TGCGCCAGCACCTCCCACGCGGAGACAGATACGCAGTATTTT,CASTSHAETDTQYF
TRBJ2-3,.,.,TRBV5-4,TGTGCCAGCAGCTTCTACGATACGCAGTATTTT,CASSFYDTQYF
TRBJ1-5,many,.,TRBV6-5,TGTGCCAGCAGTCAAGACATTTATAGCAATCAGCCCCAGCATTTT,CASSQDIYSNQPQHF
TRBJ2-1,few,.,TRBV5-1,TGCGCCAGCAGCCCCTTGGGGCTCGACGAGCATGAGCAGTTCTTC,CASSPLGLDEHEQFF
TRBJ2-1,many,.,TRBV29-1,TGCAGCGTTGCGCGACGGGATGAGCAGTTCTTC,CSVARRDEQFF
TRBJ2-1,.,TRBD2,TRBV14,TGTGCCAGCAGCCAAGAAGGTGTCGCGGGGGGGGTCTGGAATGAGCAGTTCTTC,CASSQEGVAGGVWNEQFF
TRBJ2-5,few,.,TRBV11-2,TGTGCCAGCAGCTTAGTTCTGGGCTTCCAAGAGACCCAGTACTTC,CASSLVLGFQETQYF
TRBJ2-5,.,.,TRBV7-3,TGTGCCAGCAGCTTGACCGGGACCAGGGAGACCCAGTACTTC,CASSLTGTRETQYF